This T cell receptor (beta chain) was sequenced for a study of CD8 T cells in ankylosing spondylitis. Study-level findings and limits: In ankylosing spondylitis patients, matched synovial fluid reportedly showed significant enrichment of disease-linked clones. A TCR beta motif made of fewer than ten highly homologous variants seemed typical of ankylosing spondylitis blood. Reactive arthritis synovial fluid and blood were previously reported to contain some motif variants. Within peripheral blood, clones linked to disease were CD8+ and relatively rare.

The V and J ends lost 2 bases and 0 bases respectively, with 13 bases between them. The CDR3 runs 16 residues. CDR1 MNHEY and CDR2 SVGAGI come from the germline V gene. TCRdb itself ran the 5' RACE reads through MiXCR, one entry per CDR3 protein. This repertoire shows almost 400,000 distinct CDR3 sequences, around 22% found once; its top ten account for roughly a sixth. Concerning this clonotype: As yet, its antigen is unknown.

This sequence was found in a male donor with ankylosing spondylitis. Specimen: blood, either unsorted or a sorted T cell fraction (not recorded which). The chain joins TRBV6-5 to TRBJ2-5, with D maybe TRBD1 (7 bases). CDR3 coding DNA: TGTGCCAGCAGTTACGCGGGACAGAAGTACCAAGAGACCCAGTACTTC. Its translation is CASSYAGQKYQETQYF.